The rows below give T cell receptor beta chains drawn from one sample of a study of tumor and adjacent non-tumor tissue in lung cancer. One entry per CDR3 protein results from TCRdb running MiXCR on the multiplex PCR reads. The data contain 70,000 to 80,000 distinct CDR3 sequences, approximately 72% of them singletons. The sequencing sample was made of lung tumor tissue. The receptors come from a woman in her thirties or forties with non-small cell lung cancer. CDR3s include the opening cysteine and the closing phenylalanine or tryptophan. The D gene is left open where the match is weak.

d_gene,v_gene,CDR3aa
NA,TRBV6-1,CASSKATGSWDKQYF
TRBD1,TRBV4-1,CASSQGRNIRQGNSPLHF
NA,TRBV29-1,CSPFLRERGTDTKYF
TRBD1,TRBV11-2,CACSHGQDYSPLHF
NA,TRBV29-1,CSVKGTSTGGQLFF
TRBD2,TRBV20-1,CSARVLGLEREQFF
TRBD2,TRBV5-6,CACSSILAGGYEQYF
NA,TRBV6-5,CASSSEPRGGLGGYTF
TRBD2,TRBV20-1,CGVEAGVSGELFF
TRBD2,TRBV7-9,CTSSRSGSSNNEQFF
TRBD1,TRBV6-2/TRBV6-3,CASSYGTGGTEAFF
TRBD2,TRBV5-6,CASSFGGTSVHEQYF
TRBD2,TRBV5-1,CASSPFSSSGGRDTQYF
NA,TRBV14,CASNRQADNEQFF
NA,TRBV11-3,CVSSFRHSHAYNEQFF
NA,TRBV29-1,CSGTGTKGWDTEAFF
NA,TRBV28,CSSSPPRGKQYF
NA,TRBV2,CASIPERDTLGGYTF
TRBD1,TRBV11-2,CASSPNSGGSGELPF
NA,TRBV6-5,CASSYLTGTWEHYGYTF
NA,TRBV28,CTSSLWCVRRSIEQYF
NA,TRBV2,CASGYGGNYGYTF
NA,TRBV29-1,CSVSPVLDYGYTF
NA,TRBV28,CASSLVNQETQYF
NA,TRBV5-6,CASSLGQCSNYGYTF
NA,TRBV12-3/TRBV12-4,CTNSLEGVQETQYF
NA,TRBV10-2,CASSSGDENEQFF
NA,TRBV7-9,CASSFGGDAQYF
TRBD2,TRBV12-3/TRBV12-4,CAIKASGVHQETQYF
NA,TRBV6-9,CASIYGPGSGIDTQYF
TRBD2,TRBV12-5,CVSGPPWEGSHEQYF
TRBD1,TRBV7-9,CASSFGDRASYEQYF
NA,TRBV6-4,CASSDERTAGNEQFF
NA,TRBV20-1,CSARDLMLDRYNSPLHF
TRBD1,TRBV11-2,CASSLRDRDNLYSNQPQYF
NA,TRBV5-1,CASSIGDLGLGEQFF
NA,TRBV6-5,CASTSTSKGYERYF
TRBD2,TRBV29-1,CSALRSGGNSYEQYF
TRBD2,TRBV14,CVSAGSLAGVQETQYF
TRBD2,TRBV7-9,CASSLRRAGVQGTQYF
TRBD2,TRBV6-1,CVSSASLAGVDEQYF
NA,TRBV28,CASTSGKGTQYF
NA,TRBV5-1,CASTPATNYGYTF
NA,TRBV11-3,CASECSGNGNTEAFF
NA,TRBV10-3,CAISAPIQESGELFF
TRBD2,TRBV10-3,CAAGETGGPGEQFF
NA,TRBV6-1,CASTGLTLQETQYF
TRBD1,TRBV4-1,CVTSQIRGTDYQETQYF
TRBD1,TRBV6-5,CASIYQGARAGELFF
TRBD2,TRBV6-5,CASRQARLANNIQHF
TRBD2,TRBV7-9,CASSLRLAGVQETQYF
TRBD2,TRBV4-1,CASSKGLAVETQYF
TRBD1,TRBV6-5,CASRKPGTGNYEQYF
NA,TRBV11-2,CASSKTLAALYDEQFF
TRBD1,TRBV14,CASSLGTVTEAFF
NA,TRBV11-2,CASSLGVNQPQQF
TRBD1,TRBV6-5,CASNTNRDRIHYEQYF
NA,TRBV28,CASSSPPRGNSLLHF
NA,TRBV4-1,CASSRQNGKLSF
NA,TRBV6-2/TRBV6-3,CASLSAAGRGYEQHF